These 11 T cell receptor beta chains share one sample of origin, sequenced in a study of cytomegalovirus exposure and HLA in healthy donors. The PCR contained 60 Vbeta and 13 Jbeta primers. Some clones are missing from TCRdb's copy, which holds only in-frame ones; the method was immunoSEQ multiplex PCR. The data contain 110,000 to 150,000 clones, 70% to 80% of them singletons. The sequencing input was PBMCs. These TCRs come from a woman under 30 in good health and CMV-seropositive.

DNA for the CDR3: TGCAGCGTTGAAGAGAGCGGGGGAGTGGCCTACAATGAGCAGTTCTTC. It codes for CSVEESGGVAYNEQFF. This chain uses TRBV29-1 with TRBJ2-1; the match to TRBD2 covers 8 bases. Losses at the gene ends were 0 bases for V and 2 bases for J; bases not matched to a gene: 6. CDR3 length equals 16 residues. From germline, CDR1 is SQVTM and CDR2 ANQGSEA.

The V call is TRBV10-3, the J call TRBJ1-6, with D possibly matching TRBD1 (6 bases). Germline V gene sequence: CDR1 ENHRY, CDR2 SYGVKD. V lost 3 bases, J lost 8 bases, and 11 bases lay in between. This CDR3 contains 14 residues. The CDR3 DNA reads TGTGCCATCAGTGAAAGGGACAAAGATTCACCCCTCCACTTT. As protein: CAISERDKDSPLHF.

The chain is built from TRBV7-9 and TRBJ1-1; 11 nucleotides line up with TRBD1. V shed 2 bases, J shed 5 bases, and the junction held 13 bases outside the gene matches. Germline loops: CDR1 SEHNR, CDR2 FQNEAQ (reference sequence). This CDR3 region has 18 residues. CDR3 protein: CASSLTTGGQGAATEAFF. The DNA for the CDR3 is TGTGCCAGCAGCTTAACCACTGGAGGACAGGGGGCTGCAACTGAAGCTTTCTTT.

Written as DNA, the CDR3 is TGTGCCAGCAGCTTAGGGGCAGGGGGCTTCTACGAGCAGTACTTC. It encodes CASSLGAGGFYEQYF. J is TRBJ2-7 and V is TRBV11-2; 8 bases map to TRBD1. This CDR3 comprises 15 residues. V lost 1 base, J lost 3 bases, and 5 bases stayed unmatched. Germline V CDR1 and CDR2: SGHAT, FQNNGV.

This clone was counted only a few times. The V call is TRBV5-1, the J call TRBJ2-1; D remains ambiguous. The CDR3 totals 13 residues. Germline V gives CDR1 SGHRS, CDR2 YFSETQ. Trimming stripped 3 bases from V and 5 bases from J, with 9 bases between. In nucleotides, the CDR3 is TGCGCCAGCAGCTCCTTCCCCGACAATGAGCAGTTCTTC. Translated: CASSSFPDNEQFF.

The chain recombines TRBV7-9 with TRBJ1-2; TRBD1 matches 7 bases. After removal of 4 bases from V and 2 bases from J, the junction contained 4 bases not matched to a gene. CDR1 and CDR2 from the germline V gene are SEHNR and FQNEAQ (reference sequence). This CDR3 is built from 14 residues. CDR3 in DNA: TGTGCCAGCAGCTCCGACAGGGACAACTATGGCTACACCTTC. As protein: CASSSDRDNYGYTF.

This chain uses TRBV5-6 with TRBJ1-1; 8 bases agree with TRBD1. V shed 5 bases and J 11 bases; nucleotides not matched to a gene: 11. The length of the CDR3 is 13 residues. The V gene's germline CDR1 is SGHDT and CDR2 YYEEEE. The CDR3 here is CASSSRKRQGAFF. The CDR3 DNA sequence: TGTGCCAGCAGTTCACGAAAAAGACAGGGGGCTTTCTTT.

The chain recombines TRBV7-9 with TRBJ2-3; D possibly corresponds to TRBD1 (5 bases). From germline, CDR1 is SEHNR and CDR2 FQNEAQ (reference sequence). The CDR3 covers 16 residues. V gave up 1 base and J gave up 0 bases, with 11 bases separating them. The CDR3 spells CASSLGQGSSTDTQYF. In nucleotides, the CDR3 is TGTGCCAGCAGCTTAGGCCAGGGATCTAGCACAGATACGCAGTATTTT. The whole variable domain, remainder taken from reference TRBV7-9 and TRBJ2-3, is DTGVSQNPRHKITKRGQNVTFRCDPISEHNRLYWYRQTLGQGPEFLTYFQNEAQLEKSRLLSDRFSAERPKGSFSTLEIQRTEQGDSAMYLCASSLGQGSSTDTQYFGPGTRLTVL.

The chain recombines TRBV6-1 with TRBJ1-2, with D unclear. CDR1 MNHNS and CDR2 SASEGT come from the germline V gene. The CDR3 spans 14 residues. V was clipped by 2 bases and J by 0 bases, with 7 bases between them. In DNA form, the CDR3 reads TGTGCCAGCAGTGAACTAACTACTAACTATGGCTACACCTTC. Its translation is CASSELTTNYGYTF.

This sequence joins TRBV11-2 and TRBJ2-1; 9 positions agree with TRBD2. The CDR3 runs to 17 residues. The germline gives CDR1 SGHAT, CDR2 FQNNGV. V lost 5 bases to trimming and J lost 0 bases; unmatched junction nucleotides: 8. CDR3 residues: CASSRGTSPSSYNEQFF. The DNA of the CDR3 is TGTGCCAGCAGCCGAGGGACTAGCCCCAGCTCCTACAATGAGCAGTTCTTC.

V and J are TRBV6-1 and TRBJ1-6; D remains unclear. Trimming pared 4 bases from V and 5 bases from J, leaving 12 bases between. The CDR3 runs 15 residues. Germline V gives CDR1 MNHNS, CDR2 SASEGT. This CDR3 reads CASSVGQTNNSPLHF. CDR3 in DNA: TGTGCCAGCAGTGTAGGGCAGACTAATAATTCACCCCTCCACTTT.